One sample yielded the 20 T cell receptor beta chains listed below, sequenced in a study of cytomegalovirus exposure and HLA in healthy donors. Amplification used 60 Vbeta primers and 13 Jbeta primers. TCRdb keeps only in-frame clones here, not all; method: immunoSEQ multiplex PCR. Counted here are approximately 50,000 clones, roughly four fifths occurring once; the ten biggest clones make up 2.5%. The sequencing sample was made of PBMCs. Receptor source: a boy aged 5-17 years in good health and CMV-seropositive.

This clone was seen only a few times. The V call is TRBV7-9, the J call TRBJ1-5; tentative D call: TRBD1 (5 bases). V was clipped by 4 bases and J by 9 bases, with 16 bases between them. The V gene's germline CDR1 is SEHNR and CDR2 FQNEAQ (reference sequence). The CDR3 contains 14 residues. The CDR3 bases are TGTGCCAGCAGCTGGTCTGGGGGGAGAGGGCCCCAGCATTTT. Protein: CASSWSGGRGPQHF.

This clone was seen a single time. The chain carries TRBV7-2 and TRBJ1-2; the D gene is possibly TRBD1 (6 bases). Germline values: CDR1 SGHTA, CDR2 FQGNSA. The CDR3 sequence is 19 residues long. V gave up 1 base and J gave up 0 bases, with 21 bases separating them. The CDR3 loop reads CASSLVWSSPRDTNYGYTF. CDR3 sequence (DNA): TGTGCCAGCAGCTTAGTGTGGTCCTCGCCTCGGGACACTAACTATGGCTACACCTTC.

This chain links TRBV9 with TRBJ2-7; TRBD1 aligns across 7 bases. Germline lookup yields CDR1 SGDLS and CDR2 YYNGEE. Trimming removed 3 bases from V and 3 bases from J; junction bases left unmatched: 9. CDR3 length: 15 amino acids. For the CDR3, the DNA is TGTGCCAGCAGCGCCCGGGACAGCCCGGTCTACGAGCAGTACTTC. Its translation is CASSARDSPVYEQYF.

The gene calls are TRBV29-1 and TRBJ2-3; possible D gene TRBD1, 6 bases. This CDR3 is 13 amino acids long. Germline V CDR1 and CDR2: SQVTM, ANQGSEA. Trimming removed 6 bases at V and 2 bases at J, with 12 bases between. This CDR3 reads CSVWDTYTDTQYF. The DNA for the CDR3 is TGCAGCGTCTGGGACACATACACAGATACGCAGTATTTT.

The V gene is TRBV4-1, the J gene TRBJ2-5, with 10 bases that match TRBD2. The germline V gene has CDR1 MGHRA and CDR2 YSYEKL. The CDR3 is 18 amino acids. Losses at the gene ends were 4 bases for V and 0 bases for J; bases not matched to a gene: 11. CDR3 amino acids: CASSPQAGGILYQETQYF. The CDR3 DNA reads as TGCGCCAGCAGCCCCCAAGCGGGGGGGATATTGTACCAAGAGACCCAGTACTTC.

The V and J genes are TRBV13 and TRBJ2-7; D gene unclear. V gave up 5 bases and J gave up 6 bases, with 8 bases separating them. Per germline, CDR1 PRHDT and CDR2 FYEKMQ (reference sequence). The CDR3 is made up of 11 amino acids. The CDR3 loop is CASSAGIEQYF. The CDR3 region has the DNA TGTGCCAGCAGCGCCGGTATCGAGCAGTACTTC.

The CDR3 bases are TGTGCCAGCAGCCCGGCCCCGGGAACCGGGGAGCTGTTTTTT. Encoded protein: CASSPAPGTGELFF. This rearrangement joins TRBV11-2 to TRBJ2-2; a weak D match, TRBD2 (5 bases). Trimming took off 5 bases at V and 5 bases at J, with 12 bases between the two ends. The germline V gene has CDR1 SGHAT and CDR2 FQNNGV. The CDR3 sequence is 14 residues long.

The J gene is TRBJ2-3, the V gene TRBV4-1; 10 nucleotides line up with TRBD2. The CDR3 loop spans 16 amino acids. Germline V gene lookup returns CDR1 MGHRA and CDR2 YSYEKL. V lost 3 bases and J lost 3; bases outside the gene matches: 6. The CDR3 spells CASSQQWTSGTDTQYF. CDR3 coding DNA: TGCGCCAGCAGCCAGCAATGGACTAGCGGTACAGATACGCAGTATTTT.

This chain links TRBV19 with TRBJ2-1; a possible D gene is TRBD2 (5 bases). The CDR3 spans 13 residues. Germline CDR1 and CDR2: LNHDA and SQIVND (reference sequence). The ends were cut back, 6 bases at V and 10 bases at J, with 16 bases in the middle. The CDR3 reads CASSWRGPKEQFF. The CDR3 DNA reads as TGTGCCAGTAGCTGGAGAGGGCCTAAGGAGCAGTTCTTC.

This chain links TRBV5-5 with TRBJ2-7, with TRBD2 matching over 15 bases. Germline lookup yields CDR1 SGHKS and CDR2 YYEKEE (reference sequence). The CDR3 has 18 residues. V was pared by 0 bases and J by 5 bases, with 9 bases of the junction left unmatched. CDR3 region: CASSLVTGTSGGTHEQYF. The CDR3 DNA sequence: TGTGCCAGCAGCTTGGTGACCGGGACTAGCGGGGGGACCCACGAGCAGTACTTC.

This clone has a handful of counts. V usage is TRBV7-9 and J usage is TRBJ1-5, with a tentative D call TRBD1 (5 bases). Per germline, CDR1 SEHNR and CDR2 FQNEAQ (reference sequence). The CDR3 covers 16 residues. V lost 6 bases to trimming and J lost 4 bases, with 19 bases between them. In DNA, the CDR3 is TGTGCCAGCAGTCTCTCGACAGATGAAGGGAATCAGCCCCAGCATTTT. This codes for CASSLSTDEGNQPQHF. The whole variable domain, filled in from reference TRBV7-9 and TRBJ1-5, reads DTGVSQNPRHKITKRGQNVTFRCDPISEHNRLYWYRQTLGQGPEFLTYFQNEAQLEKSRLLSDRFSAERPKGSFSTLEIQRTEQGDSAMYLCASSLSTDEGNQPQHFGDGTRLSIL.

The genes are TRBV27 and TRBJ1-1; no firm D call. Germline CDR1 is MNHEY and CDR2 is SMNVEV (reference sequence). Trimming shortened V by 3 bases and J by 0 bases, and 11 bases separated the two germline ends. This CDR3 contains 15 residues. CDR3 amino acids: CASSLVPEMNTEAFF. The CDR3 region has the DNA TGTGCCAGCAGTTTGGTTCCAGAAATGAACACTGAAGCTTTCTTT.

This clone was seen once. The chain combines TRBV4-1 with TRBJ1-2; weak D call: TRBD1 (6 bases). Germline CDR1 and CDR2: MGHRA and YSYEKL. Trimming left V 0 bases short and J 4 bases short, with 15 bases between. The CDR3 consists of 16 residues. The CDR3, as DNA: TGCGCCAGCAGCCAAGATAAGGAGACAGGAATCTATGGCTACACCTTC. Translating it yields CASSQDKETGIYGYTF.

This clone turned up a few times. The CDR3 protein is CASSFFSTLGAEAFF. CDR3 sequence (DNA): TGTGCCAGCAGCTTTTTTTCTACCCTAGGGGCTGAAGCTTTCTTT. This chain joins TRBV5-6 and TRBJ1-1, with a tentative D call TRBD1 (5 bases). There are 15 residues in the CDR3. Germline CDR1 SGHDT, CDR2 YYEEEE. Trimming took off 2 bases at V and 6 bases at J, with 17 bases between the two ends.

The CDR3 region has the DNA TGTGCCAGCAGGACAGGAGCGAACACCGGGGAGCTGTTTTTT. Protein sequence: CASRTGANTGELFF. The gene calls are TRBV6-1 and TRBJ2-2; TRBD1 is a possible D gene (6 bases). Germline CDR1 and CDR2: MNHNS and SASEGT. Trimming pared 6 bases from V and 0 bases from J, leaving 8 bases between. The length of the CDR3 is 14 residues.

The chain recombines TRBV14 with TRBJ2-4, with 8 bases aligning to TRBD1. V lost 1 base, J lost 7 bases, and 6 bases stayed unmatched. Germline V gene lookup returns CDR1 SGHDN and CDR2 FVKESK. The CDR3 covers 15 residues. In DNA form, the CDR3 reads TGTGCCAGCAGCCAAGCCACAGGGGGTAGGAACATTCAGTACTTC. It yields the protein CASSQATGGRNIQYF.

The chain combines TRBV9 with TRBJ2-1; TRBD2 matches at 8 bases. This CDR3 spans 14 amino acids. Germline values: CDR1 SGDLS, CDR2 YYNGEE. The V and J ends lost 0 bases and 9 bases, in that order; junction bases with no gene match: 5. This CDR3 reads CASSVAGGAIEQFF. The DNA of the CDR3 is TGTGCCAGCAGCGTAGCCGGGGGGGCGATTGAGCAGTTCTTC.

J is TRBJ1-5 and V is TRBV29-1; D gene uncertain. V was clipped by 5 bases and J by 7 bases, with 12 bases between them. The CDR3 loop spans 12 amino acids. Germline CDR1 SQVTM, CDR2 ANQGSEA. The CDR3 is CSVLSPGQPQHF. The CDR3 DNA reads TGCAGCGTTCTTTCCCCGGGGCAGCCCCAGCATTTT.

This chain uses TRBV19 with TRBJ1-2, with D unresolved. Trimming shortened V by 9 bases and J by 4 bases, and 18 bases separated the two germline ends. The V gene's germline CDR1 is LNHDA and CDR2 SQIVND (reference sequence). This CDR3 has 14 residues. CDR3 in DNA: TGTGCCAGCACACCCGAGCGGCAGCCCTATGGCTACACCTTC. This encodes CASTPERQPYGYTF.

This chain uses TRBV4-1 with TRBJ1-5, with 7 bases lining up with TRBD1. The germline CDR1 and CDR2 sequences are MGHRA and YSYEKL. CDR3 length equals 15 residues. Trimming at V came to 4 bases and at J to 4 bases, leaving 7 bases not matched to a gene. The CDR3 nucleotides read TGCGCCAGCAGCCTATCCGGGACAGTAAATCAGCCCCAGCATTTT. Protein sequence: CASSLSGTVNQPQHF.